The rows below give T cell receptor beta chains drawn from one sample of a study of blood T cells in healthy people across ages. TCRdb ran MiXCR on the 5' RACE reads and lists one entry per CDR3 protein. The sample yields roughly 680,000 distinct CDR3 sequences, over 40% seen once. The sequencing input was blood. These receptors all stem from an elderly woman in good health. Both conserved end residues are part of each CDR3. Fields, in order: D gene, J gene, clone size, V gene, CDR3 length, CDR3 protein, CDR3 DNA. A D gene is named only where the DNA matches it firmly. Only some rows state a clone size, as once, few, many or a class for expanded clones.

TRBD1 | TRBJ2-7 | few | TRBV27 | 15 | CASSPGTDSYNEQYF | TGTGCCAGCAGTCCCGGGACAGACTCCTACAATGAGCAGTACTTC
. | TRBJ2-7 | . | TRBV7-2 | 14 | CASSLVLATYEQYF | TGTGCCAGCAGCTTAGTGCTAGCGACCTACGAGCAGTACTTC
TRBD1 | TRBJ2-7 | . | TRBV20-1 | 13 | CSAPQGGSYEQYF | TGCAGTGCTCCACAGGGGGGAAGCTACGAGCAGTACTTC
. | TRBJ1-4 | . | TRBV6-2/TRBV6-3 | 14 | CASGAAATNEKLFF | TGTGCCAGCGGGGCGGCAGCAACTAATGAAAAACTGTTTTTT
. | TRBJ2-2 | few | TRBV10-3 | 16 | CAISESTQGNTGELFF | TGTGCCATCAGTGAGTCGACTCAGGGGAACACCGGGGAGCTGTTTTTT
. | TRBJ2-7 | . | TRBV21-1 | 15 | CASSNGTDPSYEQYF | TGTGCCAGCAGCAATGGAACGGATCCCTCCTACGAGCAGTACTTC
TRBD2 | TRBJ2-3 | . | TRBV7-8 | 18 | CASSLGYSRRGFTDTQYF | TGTGCCAGCAGCTTAGGCTACAGTCGGCGGGGGTTCACAGATACGCAGTATTTT
. | TRBJ1-2 | . | TRBV9 | 14 | CASSGVGGNYGYTF | TGTGCCAGCAGCGGAGTGGGCGGGAACTATGGCTACACCTTC
. | TRBJ1-5 | few | TRBV27 | 14 | CASSFAQGIEPQHF | TGTGCCAGCAGTTTTGCACAGGGAATCGAGCCCCAGCATTTT
. | TRBJ2-3 | . | TRBV15 | 16 | CATSPGTQISTDTQYF | TGTGCCACTAGCCCCGGGACGCAAATCTCCACAGATACGCAGTATTTT
. | TRBJ1-5 | . | TRBV5-1 | 14 | CASSLTGPPQPQHF | TGCGCCAGCAGCTTGACAGGCCCCCCTCAGCCCCAGCATTTT
TRBD1 | TRBJ2-3 | many | TRBV7-9 | 15 | CASGNRGGAPLTQYF | TGTGCCAGCGGGAACAGAGGGGGCGCACCTTTGACGCAGTATTTT
. | TRBJ2-5 | many | TRBV7-2 | 14 | CASSLSTGRETQYF | TGTGCCAGCAGCTTATCGACGGGAAGAGAGACCCAGTACTTC
. | TRBJ2-7 | many | TRBV9 | 17 | CASSVEMGRPYRTEQYF | TGTGCCAGCAGCGTAGAGATGGGCCGGCCTTACAGAACCGAGCAGTACTTC
. | TRBJ1-2 | . | TRBV6-1 | 14 | CASSTGTANYGYTF | TGTGCCAGCAGTACAGGGACTGCTAACTATGGCTACACCTTC
. | TRBJ1-2 | . | TRBV7-3 | 14 | CASSLDGSLYGYTF | TGTGCCAGCAGCTTAGACGGCTCCCTCTATGGCTACACCTTC
. | TRBJ2-7 | few | TRBV7-9 | 15 | CASNQSTDTDYEQYF | TGTGCCAGCAACCAGAGCACGGACACAGACTACGAGCAGTACTTC
. | TRBJ2-2 | few | TRBV19 | 14 | CASSIDSPAGELFF | TGTGCCAGTAGTATAGACAGCCCCGCCGGGGAGCTGTTTTTT
. | TRBJ2-5 | . | TRBV29-1 | 14 | CSVAPGLPKETQYF | TGCAGCGTTGCACCGGGGCTACCTAAAGAGACCCAGTACTTC
TRBD2 | TRBJ2-1 | . | TRBV6-4 | 15 | CASSEVAGATNEQFF | TGTGCCAGCAGTGAAGTAGCGGGGGCTACCAATGAGCAGTTCTTC
. | TRBJ1-1 | many | TRBV3-1 | 13 | CASSQGGNTEAFF | TGTGCCAGCAGCCAGGGGGGGAACACTGAAGCTTTCTTT
. | TRBJ2-7 | . | TRBV27 | 12 | CASSLSGFELYF | TGTGCCAGCAGTTTATCGGGTTTCGAGTTGTACTTC
TRBD1 | TRBJ2-3 | . | TRBV7-9 | 15 | CAGSLLTGVTDTQYF | TGTGCCGGCAGCTTACTTACAGGGGTAACAGATACGCAGTATTTT
TRBD1 | TRBJ2-3 | many | TRBV4-2 | 17 | CASSSGTGALSTDTQYF | TGTGCCAGCAGTTCCGGGACAGGGGCGCTTAGCACAGATACGCAGTATTTT
. | TRBJ1-1 | few | TRBV5-1 | 12 | CASSLEETEAFF | TGCGCCAGCAGCTTGGAGGAAACTGAAGCTTTCTTT
. | TRBJ2-5 | many | TRBV20-1 | 14 | CSADQRRDAETQYF | TGCAGTGCCGACCAAAGAAGGGATGCGGAGACCCAGTACTTC
. | TRBJ1-5 | . | TRBV7-2 | 14 | CASSLGRVSQPQHF | TGTGCCAGCAGCCTGGGGCGGGTCTCTCAGCCCCAGCATTTT
. | TRBJ2-1 | . | TRBV6-6 | 15 | CAGSPPPSPNNEQFF | TGCGCCGGCAGTCCCCCTCCTAGTCCCAACAATGAGCAGTTCTTC
. | TRBJ1-4 | . | TRBV6-1 | 13 | CASSSRINEKLFF | TGTGCCAGCAGTTCGAGGATTAATGAAAAACTGTTTTTT
. | TRBJ1-4 | . | TRBV7-2 | 15 | CASSPRWDHNEKLFF | TGTGCCAGCAGCCCTAGGTGGGATCATAATGAAAAACTGTTTTTT
. | TRBJ1-1 | . | TRBV10-3 | 15 | CAISDDQGRFTEAFF | TGTGCCATCAGTGATGATCAGGGCCGTTTCACTGAAGCTTTCTTT
TRBD1 | TRBJ2-3 | . | TRBV28 | 15 | CASSLQGAGSDTQYF | TGTGCCAGCAGTTTACAGGGGGCAGGTTCAGATACGCAGTATTTT
TRBD1 | TRBJ2-7 | once | TRBV27 | 17 | CASSPLMLTGSSYEQYF | TGTGCCAGCAGTCCCTTAATGTTGACAGGGAGCTCCTACGAGCAGTACTTC
. | TRBJ2-1 | few | TRBV3-1 | 14 | CASRHAPKDNEQFF | TGTGCCAGCAGACACGCTCCGAAGGACAATGAGCAGTTCTTC
. | TRBJ2-3 | . | TRBV28 | 13 | CASSVGQGDTQYF | TGTGCCAGCAGTGTGGGGCAGGGAGATACGCAGTATTTT
. | TRBJ2-1 | many | TRBV12-3/TRBV12-4 | 13 | CAPPGPSYNEQFF | TGTGCCCCCCCGGGACCTTCCTACAATGAGCAGTTCTTC
TRBD2 | TRBJ2-7 | many | TRBV4-2 | 20 | CASSQGPGLAGGLSSYEQYF | TGTGCCAGCAGCCAAGGCCCGGGACTAGCGGGAGGTCTTAGCTCCTACGAGCAGTACTTC
. | TRBJ1-1 | few | TRBV2 | 13 | CASRSQMNTEAFF | TGTGCCAGCAGATCACAGATGAACACTGAAGCTTTCTTT
. | TRBJ2-1 | . | TRBV20-1 | 16 | CSARSGTGSSYNEQFF | TGCAGTGCTAGGTCCGGGACGGGAAGCTCCTACAATGAGCAGTTCTTC
. | TRBJ1-2 | once | TRBV7-9 | 14 | CASSLALGLYGYTF | TGTGCCAGCAGCTTAGCGCTCGGGCTCTATGGCTACACCTTC
. | TRBJ1-2 | few | TRBV6-5 | 14 | CASSWMQGGGGYTF | TGTGCCAGCAGTTGGATGCAGGGCGGTGGGGGGTACACCTTC
. | TRBJ1-1 | . | TRBV6-5 | 13 | CASSYRKGVVAFF | TGTGCCAGCAGTTATCGGAAGGGCGTCGTAGCTTTCTTT
. | TRBJ2-5 | many | TRBV29-1 | 13 | CSVDPRGEETQYF | TGCAGCGTTGACCCGAGAGGGGAAGAGACCCAGTACTTC
. | TRBJ2-1 | many | TRBV25-1 | 16 | CASSGPGGGSYNEQFF | TGTGCCAGCAGTGGGCCAGGAGGTGGTTCCTACAATGAGCAGTTCTTC
TRBD2 | TRBJ2-7 | . | TRBV25-1 | 19 | CASSWVQERDGTIGYEQYF | TGTGCCAGCAGTTGGGTTCAGGAGCGGGACGGAACGATTGGCTACGAGCAGTACTTC
. | TRBJ2-6 | . | TRBV4-1 | 15 | CASSQVSIGANVLTF | TGCGCCAGCAGCCAAGTTAGTATTGGGGCCAACGTCCTGACTTTC
. | TRBJ2-5 | . | TRBV3-1 | 14 | CASSQELRGQTQYF | TGTGCCAGCAGCCAGGAGCTCAGGGGACAGACCCAGTACTTC
. | TRBJ2-3 | many | TRBV28 | 17 | CASSLYRPGQGSDTQYF | TGTGCCAGCAGTTTATATCGTCCCGGGCAGGGGTCGGATACGCAGTATTTT
. | TRBJ2-5 | many | TRBV3-1 | 12 | CASSRRIETQYF | TGTGCCAGCAGCCGGAGGATCGAGACCCAGTACTTC
. | TRBJ2-7 | . | TRBV25-1 | 14 | CASSNHGGTYEQYF | TGTGCCAGCAGTAACCATGGGGGAACCTACGAGCAGTACTTC